Listed here are 4 T cell receptor beta chains from one sample, sequenced in a study of blood T cell repertoires in COVID-19. Libraries were prepared by immunoSEQ multiplex PCR; TCRdb keeps only in-frame clonotypes and omits some of them. Of approximately 530,000 clones listed, around nine tenths are singletons. The sequenced sample was peripheral blood. The receptors stem from a woman between 50 and 59 years old with COVID-19, enrolled during active disease.

The genes are TRBV23-1 and TRBJ1-6; unclear D gene. TRBV23-1 is sorted into the ORF group, with uncertain function. The CDR3 length is 17 residues. The ends were cut back, 0 bases at V and 1 base at J, with 10 bases in the middle. The CDR3 DNA sequence: TGCGCCAGCAGTCAATCTGCGCTCGTGTCCTATAATTCACCCCTCCACTTT. Protein product: CASSQSALVSYNSPLHF.

CDR3 sequence (DNA): TGTGCCAGCAGTGCAACCCCGGACAGGCAGGGCTACACCTTC. This codes for CASSATPDRQGYTF. The chain has TRBV2 and TRBJ1-2; TRBD1 matches 7 bases. This CDR3 has 14 amino acids. Trimming took 4 bases from V and 8 from J; bases not matched to a gene: 10. CDR1 is SNHLY and CDR2 is FYNNEI in the germline V gene.

The CDR3 sequence is CASSYSMSSSYEQYF. The CDR3 DNA sequence: TGTGCCAGCAGTTACTCGATGAGTAGCTCCTACGAGCAGTACTTC. The rearrangement links TRBV6-6 to TRBJ2-7; D not certain. V lost 0 bases, J lost 0 bases, and 9 bases lay in between. The CDR3 is made up of 15 amino acids. Looked up from germline, CDR1 is MNHNY and CDR2 is SVGAGI (reference sequence).

The rearrangement links TRBV6-2 or TRBV6-3 to TRBJ1-3; D unresolved. The CDR3 is 15 amino acids. In germline, CDR1 is MNHEY, CDR2 SVGEGT. Deletions cut 5 bases from V and 0 bases from J, with 11 bases between. The CDR3 sequence: CASSPDSSSGNTIYF. CDR3 nucleotide sequence: TGTGCCAGCAGTCCCGACTCGTCCTCTGGAAACACCATATATTTT.